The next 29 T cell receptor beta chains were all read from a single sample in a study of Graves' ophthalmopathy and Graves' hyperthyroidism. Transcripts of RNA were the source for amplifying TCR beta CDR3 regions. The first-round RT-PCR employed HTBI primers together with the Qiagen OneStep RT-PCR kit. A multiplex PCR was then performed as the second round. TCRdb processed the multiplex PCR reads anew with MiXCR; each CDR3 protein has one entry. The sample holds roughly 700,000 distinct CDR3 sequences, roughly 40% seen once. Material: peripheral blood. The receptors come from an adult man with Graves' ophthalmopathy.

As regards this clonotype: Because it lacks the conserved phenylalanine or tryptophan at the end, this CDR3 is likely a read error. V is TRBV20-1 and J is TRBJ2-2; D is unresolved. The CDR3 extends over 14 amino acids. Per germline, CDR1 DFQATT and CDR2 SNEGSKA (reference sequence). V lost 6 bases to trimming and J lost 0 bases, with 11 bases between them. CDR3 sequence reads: CSARTYANTGELFY. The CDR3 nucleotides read TGCAGTGCAAGAACATACGCGAACACCGGGGAGCTGTTTTAT.

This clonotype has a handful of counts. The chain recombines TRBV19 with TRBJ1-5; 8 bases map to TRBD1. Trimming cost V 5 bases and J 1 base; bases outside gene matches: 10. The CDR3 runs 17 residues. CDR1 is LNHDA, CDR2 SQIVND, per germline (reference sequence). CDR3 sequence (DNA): TGTGCCAGTAGTGACAGGGGTTCGGGTCGGAGCAATCAGCCCCAGCATTTT. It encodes CASSDRGSGRSNQPQHF.

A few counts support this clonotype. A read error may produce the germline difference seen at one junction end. Written as DNA, the CDR3 is TGTGCCAACAGTGCCCCCGGGACAGAAAAACTGTTTTTT. Encoded protein: CANSAPGTEKLFF. This sequence joins TRBV24-1 and TRBJ1-4; D is possibly TRBD1 (6 bases). Germline V gives CDR1 KGHDR, CDR2 SFDVKD. The CDR3 runs to 13 residues.

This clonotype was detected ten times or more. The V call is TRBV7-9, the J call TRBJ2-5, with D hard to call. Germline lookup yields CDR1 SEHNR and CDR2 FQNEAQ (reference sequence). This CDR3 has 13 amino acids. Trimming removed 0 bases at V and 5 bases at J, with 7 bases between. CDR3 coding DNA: TGTGCCAGCAGCTTAGCGAATTCGGAGACCCAGTACTTC. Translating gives CASSLANSETQYF.

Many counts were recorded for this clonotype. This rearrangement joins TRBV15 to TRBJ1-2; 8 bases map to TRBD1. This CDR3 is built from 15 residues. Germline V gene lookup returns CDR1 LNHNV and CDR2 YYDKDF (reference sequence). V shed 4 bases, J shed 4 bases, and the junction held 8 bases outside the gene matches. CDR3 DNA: TGTGCCACCAGCATTGGACAGGGAATAGGCTATGGCTACACCTTC. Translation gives CATSIGQGIGYGYTF.

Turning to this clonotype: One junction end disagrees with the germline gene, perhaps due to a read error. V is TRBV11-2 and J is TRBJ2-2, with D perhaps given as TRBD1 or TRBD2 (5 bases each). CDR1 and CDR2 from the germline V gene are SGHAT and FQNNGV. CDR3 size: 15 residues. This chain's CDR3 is CASSLVRANTGELLF. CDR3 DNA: TGTGCCAGCAGCTTGGTCAGGGCGAACACCGGGGAGCTGCTTTTT.

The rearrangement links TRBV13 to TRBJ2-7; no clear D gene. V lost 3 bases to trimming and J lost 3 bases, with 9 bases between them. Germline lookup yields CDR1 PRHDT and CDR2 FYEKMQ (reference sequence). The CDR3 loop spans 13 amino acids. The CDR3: CASSFSKGYEQYF. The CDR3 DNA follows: TGTGCCAGCAGCTTTAGCAAGGGCTACGAGCAGTACTTC.

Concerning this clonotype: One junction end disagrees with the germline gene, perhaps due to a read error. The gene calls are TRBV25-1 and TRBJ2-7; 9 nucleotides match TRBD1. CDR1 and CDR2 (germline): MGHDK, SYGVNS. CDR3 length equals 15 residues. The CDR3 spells CASSQVDRGVYEQYF. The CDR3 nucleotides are TGCGCCAGCAGCCAAGTCGACAGGGGGGTCTACGAGCAGTACTTC.

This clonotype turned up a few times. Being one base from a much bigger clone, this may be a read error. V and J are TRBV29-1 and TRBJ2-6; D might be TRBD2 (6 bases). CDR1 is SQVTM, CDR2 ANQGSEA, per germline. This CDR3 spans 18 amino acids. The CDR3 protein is CSVEERPAGRSGANVLAF. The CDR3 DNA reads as TGCAGCGTTGAAGAGCGGCCGGCCGGGAGATCTGGGGCCAACGTCCTGGCTTTC.

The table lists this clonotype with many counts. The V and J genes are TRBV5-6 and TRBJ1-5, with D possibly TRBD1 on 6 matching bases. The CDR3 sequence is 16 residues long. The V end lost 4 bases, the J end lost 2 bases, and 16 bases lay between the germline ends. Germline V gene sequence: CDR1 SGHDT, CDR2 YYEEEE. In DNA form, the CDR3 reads TGTGCCAGCAGCCATATGGGGGCATGGGGCAATCAGCCCCAGCATTTT. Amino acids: CASSHMGAWGNQPQHF.

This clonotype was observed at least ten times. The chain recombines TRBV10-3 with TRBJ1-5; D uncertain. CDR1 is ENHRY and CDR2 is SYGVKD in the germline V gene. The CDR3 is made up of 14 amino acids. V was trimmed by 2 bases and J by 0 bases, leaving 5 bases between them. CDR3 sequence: CAISEGNSNQPQHF. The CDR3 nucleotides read TGTGCCATCAGTGAGGGGAATAGCAATCAGCCCCAGCATTTT.

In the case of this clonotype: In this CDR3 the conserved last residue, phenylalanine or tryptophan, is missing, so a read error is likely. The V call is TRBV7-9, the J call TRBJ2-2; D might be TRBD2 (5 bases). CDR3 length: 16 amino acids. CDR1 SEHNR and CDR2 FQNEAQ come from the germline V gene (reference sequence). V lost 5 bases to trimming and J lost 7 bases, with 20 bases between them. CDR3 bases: TGTGCCAGCAGCCCCTCTGGTAGCGAGCGATTCGGGGAGCTGTTTTCT. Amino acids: CASSPSGSERFGELFS.

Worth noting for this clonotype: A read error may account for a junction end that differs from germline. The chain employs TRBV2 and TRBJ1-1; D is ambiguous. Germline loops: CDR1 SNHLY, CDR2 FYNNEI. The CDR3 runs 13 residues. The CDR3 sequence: CASRETVKTEAFF. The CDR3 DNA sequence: TGTGCCAGCAGAGAGACTGTGAAGACTGAAGCTTTCTTT. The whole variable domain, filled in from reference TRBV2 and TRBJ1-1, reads EPEVTQTPSHQVTQMGQEVILRCVPISNHLYFYWYRQILGQKVEFLVSFYNNEISEKSEIFDDQFSVERPDGSNFTLKIRSTKLEDSAMYFCASRETVKTEAFFGQGTRLTVV.

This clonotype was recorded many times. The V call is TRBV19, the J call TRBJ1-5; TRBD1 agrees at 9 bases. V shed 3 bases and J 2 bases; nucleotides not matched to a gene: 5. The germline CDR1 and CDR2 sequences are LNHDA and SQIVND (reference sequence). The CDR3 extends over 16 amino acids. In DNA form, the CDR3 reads TGTGCCAGTAGTATGTTACAGGGGGCAGGCAATCAGCCCCAGCATTTT. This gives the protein CASSMLQGAGNQPQHF.

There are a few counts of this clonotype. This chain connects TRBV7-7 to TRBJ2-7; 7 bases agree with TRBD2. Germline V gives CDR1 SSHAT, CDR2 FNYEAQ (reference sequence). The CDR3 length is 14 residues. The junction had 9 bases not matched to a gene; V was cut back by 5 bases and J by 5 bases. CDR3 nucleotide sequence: TGTGCCAGCAGCCCTCTGGGGGGGTTACACGAGCAGTACTTC. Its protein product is CASSPLGGLHEQYF.

The CDR3 DNA reads as TGTGCCAGCAGCCGAACGGGACCGCACCAAGAGACCCAGTACTTC. Amino acid sequence: CASSRTGPHQETQYF. The V call is TRBV5-4, the J call TRBJ2-5, with D perhaps matching TRBD1 or TRBD2 (5 bases each). The CDR3 loop spans 15 amino acids. The germline V and J ends were trimmed by 4 bases and 0 bases, with 13 bases remaining between them. Germline V gene data show CDR1 as SGHNT and CDR2 as YYREEE (reference sequence).

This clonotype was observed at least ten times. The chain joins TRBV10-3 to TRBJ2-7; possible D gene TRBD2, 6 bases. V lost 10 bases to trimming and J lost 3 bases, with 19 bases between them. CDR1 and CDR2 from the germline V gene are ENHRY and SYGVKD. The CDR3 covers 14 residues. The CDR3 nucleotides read TGTGCCACTCAAAGGGACTCAACGAACTACGAGCAGTACTTC. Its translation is CATQRDSTNYEQYF.

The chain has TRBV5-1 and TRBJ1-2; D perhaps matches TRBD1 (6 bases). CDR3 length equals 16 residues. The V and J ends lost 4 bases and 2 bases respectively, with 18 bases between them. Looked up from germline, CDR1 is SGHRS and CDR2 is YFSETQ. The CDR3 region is CASSQEAGTTNYGYTF. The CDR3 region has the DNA TGCGCCAGCAGCCAGGAAGCCGGGACAACAAACTATGGCTACACCTTC. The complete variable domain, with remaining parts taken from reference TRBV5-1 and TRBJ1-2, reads KAGVTQTPRYLIKTRGQQVTLSCSPISGHRSVSWYQQTPGQGLQFLFEYFSETQRNKGNFPGRFSGRQFSNSRSEMNVSTLELGDSALYLCASSQEAGTTNYGYTFGSGTRLTVV.

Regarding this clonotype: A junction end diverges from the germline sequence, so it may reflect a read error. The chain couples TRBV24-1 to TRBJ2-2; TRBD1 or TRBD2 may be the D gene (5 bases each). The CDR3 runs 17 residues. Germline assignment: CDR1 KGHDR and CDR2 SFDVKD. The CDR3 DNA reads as TGTGCCACCAGTGATTTGCCCGGGGCCGGAACACCCGGGGAGCTGTTCTTT. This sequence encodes CATSDLPGAGTPGELFF.

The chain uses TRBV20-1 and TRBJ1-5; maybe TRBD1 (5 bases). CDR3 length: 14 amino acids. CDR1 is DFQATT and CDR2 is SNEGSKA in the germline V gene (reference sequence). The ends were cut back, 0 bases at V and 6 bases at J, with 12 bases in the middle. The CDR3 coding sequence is TGCAGTGCTAGAGATGGGGGTTTGGGTCAGCCCCAGCATTTT. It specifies CSARDGGLGQPQHF.

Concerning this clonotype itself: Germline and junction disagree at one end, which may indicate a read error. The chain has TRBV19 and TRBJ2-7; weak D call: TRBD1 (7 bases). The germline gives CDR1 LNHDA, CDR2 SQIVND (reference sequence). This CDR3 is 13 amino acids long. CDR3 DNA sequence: TGTACCAGCAGCCAGGGGGGTGGCTACGAGCAGTACTTC. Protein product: CTSSQGGGYEQYF.

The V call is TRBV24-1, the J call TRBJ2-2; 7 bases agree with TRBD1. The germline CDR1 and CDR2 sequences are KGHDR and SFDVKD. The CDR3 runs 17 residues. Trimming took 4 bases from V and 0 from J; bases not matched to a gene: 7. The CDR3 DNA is TGTGCCACCAGTGAAACGACAGGGTACGCGAACACCGGGGAGCTGTTTTTT. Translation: CATSETTGYANTGELFF.

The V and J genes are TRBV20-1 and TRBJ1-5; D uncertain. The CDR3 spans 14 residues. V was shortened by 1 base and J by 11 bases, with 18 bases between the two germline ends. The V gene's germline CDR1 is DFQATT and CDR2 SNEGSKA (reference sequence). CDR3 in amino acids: CSARVASGYETQHF. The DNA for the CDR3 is TGCAGTGCTAGAGTGGCTAGCGGGTACGAGACCCAGCATTTT.

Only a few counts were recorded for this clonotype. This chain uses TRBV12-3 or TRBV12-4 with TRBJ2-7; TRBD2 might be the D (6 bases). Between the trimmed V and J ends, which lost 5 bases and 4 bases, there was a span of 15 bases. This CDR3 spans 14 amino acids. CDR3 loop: CASSPGGGKYEQYF. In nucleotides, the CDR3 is TGTGCCAGCAGTCCGGGCGGAGGGAAGTACGAGCAGTACTTC.

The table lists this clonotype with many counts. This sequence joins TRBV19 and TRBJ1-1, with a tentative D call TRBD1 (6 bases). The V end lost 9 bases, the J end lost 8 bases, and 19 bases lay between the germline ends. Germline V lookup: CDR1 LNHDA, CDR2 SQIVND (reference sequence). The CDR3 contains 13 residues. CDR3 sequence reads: CASTGIQGGEAFF. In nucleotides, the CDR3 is TGTGCCAGCACCGGGATACAGGGTGGAGAAGCTTTCTTT.

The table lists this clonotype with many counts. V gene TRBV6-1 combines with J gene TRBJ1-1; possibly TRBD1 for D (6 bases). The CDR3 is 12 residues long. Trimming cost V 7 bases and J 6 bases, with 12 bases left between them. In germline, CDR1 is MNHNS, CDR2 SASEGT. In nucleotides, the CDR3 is TGTGCCAGCATCCGACAGGAGGCTGAAGCTTTCTTT. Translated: CASIRQEAEAFF.

CDR3 sequence (DNA): TGTGCCAGTAGTATGGGACCCTCCTACGAGCAGTACTTC. It is translated as CASSMGPSYEQYF. The chain has TRBV19 and TRBJ2-7; either TRBD1 or TRBD2 may supply D (5 bases each). Trimming shortened V by 3 bases and J by 0 bases, and 6 bases separated the two germline ends. The CDR3 covers 13 residues. Germline lookup yields CDR1 LNHDA and CDR2 SQIVND (reference sequence).

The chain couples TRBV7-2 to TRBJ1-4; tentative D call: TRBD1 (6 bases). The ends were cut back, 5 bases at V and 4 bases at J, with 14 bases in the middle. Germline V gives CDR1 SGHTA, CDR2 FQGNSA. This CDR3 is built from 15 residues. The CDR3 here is CASSKGGELNEKLFF. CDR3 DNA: TGTGCCAGCAGCAAGGGGGGGGAACTTAATGAAAAACTGTTTTTT.

CDR3 DNA: TGCGCCAGCAGCCAAGAAGCGACAACGTCTTATGGCTACACCTTC. Protein sequence: CASSQEATTSYGYTF. The chain joins TRBV4-1 to TRBJ1-2; unclear D gene. The V and J ends lost 0 bases and 5 bases respectively, with 13 bases between them. The CDR3 runs 15 residues. Germline loops: CDR1 MGHRA, CDR2 YSYEKL.